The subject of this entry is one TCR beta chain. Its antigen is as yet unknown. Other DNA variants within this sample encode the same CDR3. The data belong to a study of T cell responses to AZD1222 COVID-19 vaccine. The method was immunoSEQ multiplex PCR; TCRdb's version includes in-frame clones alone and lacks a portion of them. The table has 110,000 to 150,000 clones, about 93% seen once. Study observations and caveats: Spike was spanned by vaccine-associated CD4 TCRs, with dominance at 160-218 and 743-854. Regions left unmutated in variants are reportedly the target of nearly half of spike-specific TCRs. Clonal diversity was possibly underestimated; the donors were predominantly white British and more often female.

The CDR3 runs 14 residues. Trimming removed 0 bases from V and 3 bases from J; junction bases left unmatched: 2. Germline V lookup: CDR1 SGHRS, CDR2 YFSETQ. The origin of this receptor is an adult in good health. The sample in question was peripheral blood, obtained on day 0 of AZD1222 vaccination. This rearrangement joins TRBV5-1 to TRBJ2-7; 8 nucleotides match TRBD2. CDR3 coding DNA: TGCGCCAGCAGCTTGGGGAGCGGGGGCTACGAGCAGTACTTC. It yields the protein CASSLGSGGYEQYF. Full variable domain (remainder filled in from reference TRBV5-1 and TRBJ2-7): KAGVTQTPRYLIKTRGQQVTLSCSPISGHRSVSWYQQTPGQGLQFLFEYFSETQRNKGNFPGRFSGRQFSNSRSEMNVSTLELGDSALYLCASSLGSGGYEQYFGPGTRLTVT.